The 15 T cell receptor beta chains reported below all come from one sample, sequenced in a study of blood T cells in healthy people across ages. A second roughly 6 to 11 cycle PCR used barcoded and J-beta primers. TCRdb redid the calling of the 5' RACE reads with MiXCR, one entry per CDR3 protein. The table shows 630,000 or so distinct CDR3 sequences, with about 30% occurring only once. What was sequenced was blood. The origin of the receptors is a woman older than 75 in good health.

This clonotype was seen a few times. A much bigger clone sits one base away, suggesting this may be a read error. The chain combines TRBV3-1 with TRBJ2-7; D remains ambiguous. The J call may be faulty, since TRBJ2-5 better matches the DNA end. This CDR3 contains 12 residues. CDR1 and CDR2 from the germline V gene are LGHDT and YNNKEL (reference sequence). The CDR3 loop reads CAGSQASQTQYF. CDR3 nucleotides: TGTGCCGGCAGCCAAGCGAGTCAGACCCAGTACTTC.

This clonotype was seen ten or more times. This rearrangement joins TRBV3-1 to TRBJ1-2, with a tentative D call TRBD1 (6 bases). This CDR3 is 16 amino acids long. Germline V gene lookup returns CDR1 LGHDT and CDR2 YNNKEL (reference sequence). V gave up 1 base and J gave up 4 bases, with 16 bases separating them. The CDR3 DNA follows: TGTGCCAGCAGCCAAGTCCGGCAGGGGACGATCTATGGCTACACCTTC. Translated: CASSQVRQGTIYGYTF.

This clonotype occurred many times. The CDR3 region has the DNA TGTGCCAGCAGTTCCCGCCGGTCGGGTGATGGCTACACCTTC. This translates into CASSSRRSGDGYTF. The chain is built from TRBV28 and TRBJ1-2, with D uncertain. Trimming removed 4 bases at V and 6 bases at J, with 15 bases between. Germline CDR1 MDHEN, CDR2 SYDVKM. The CDR3 has 14 residues.

In this sample, this clonotype turned up many times. V gene TRBV20-1 combines with J gene TRBJ2-5, with TRBD1 matching over 7 bases. This CDR3 has 14 amino acids. CDR1 and CDR2 (germline): DFQATT, SNEGSKA (reference sequence). Unmatched junction bases numbered 9, after V lost 6 bases and J lost 2 bases. The CDR3 is CSAPAWTGQETQYF. In DNA, the CDR3 is TGCAGTGCCCCGGCCTGGACAGGACAAGAGACCCAGTACTTC.

The chain employs TRBV7-9 and TRBJ2-5; 7 bases line up with TRBD2. The CDR3 has 19 amino acids. J gave up 11 bases and V 3 bases, and 27 bases lay outside the gene matches. Germline CDR1 and CDR2: SEHNR and FQNEAQ (reference sequence). The CDR3 DNA sequence: TGTGCCAGCAGCTTTAAGACTAGCAGGGTACATTTCTCCTACAATGAGCAGTACTTC. Translation gives CASSFKTSRVHFSYNEQYF.

This clonotype was observed a single time. The V gene is TRBV24-1, the J gene TRBJ1-1; D remains ambiguous. With 3 bases removed from V and 7 bases from J, the gap between germline ends came to 11 bases. Germline CDR1 reads KGHDR; CDR2 reads SFDVKD. The CDR3 spans 13 residues. CDR3 sequence reads: CATSDQSGLEAFF. The CDR3 DNA sequence: TGTGCCACCAGTGATCAATCGGGCCTTGAAGCTTTCTTT.

This clonotype occurred a few times. At one end, the junction sequence differs from germline, possibly due to a read error. The rearrangement links TRBV11-1 to TRBJ2-3; a weak D match, TRBD2 (5 bases). The CDR3 totals 14 residues. Germline CDR1 and CDR2: SGHAT and FQDESV (reference sequence). This CDR3 is CTSSRAEGKNTQYF. As DNA, the CDR3 is TGTACCAGCAGCCGAGCGGAAGGGAAGAATACGCAGTATTTT.

This clonotype was observed many times. V and J are TRBV9 and TRBJ2-6; D gene ambiguous. V lost 0 bases, J lost 4 bases, and 11 bases lay in between. The CDR3 length is 16 residues. Germline CDR1 is SGDLS and CDR2 is YYNGEE. The CDR3 DNA sequence: TGTGCCAGCAGCGTAGCGGTCATGATAGGGGCCAACGTCCTGACTTTC. Translation gives CASSVAVMIGANVLTF. The entire variable domain, with the rest obtained from reference TRBV9 and TRBJ2-6, is as follows: DSGVTQTPKHLITATGQRVTLRCSPRSGDLSVYWYQQSLDQGLQFLIQYYNGEERAKGNILERFSAQQFPDLHSELNLSSLELGDSALYFCASSVAVMIGANVLTFGAGSRLTVL.

This clonotype has just a few counts. The chain has TRBV5-1 and TRBJ2-7; maybe TRBD2 (7 bases). This CDR3 region has 16 residues. The V gene lost 4 bases and the J gene lost 0 bases, with 17 bases spanning the gap. CDR1 and CDR2 (germline): SGHRS, YFSETQ. The CDR3 DNA follows: TGCGCCAGCAGCCCGGGCGGGGGCCTTAGCTCCTACGAGCAGTACTTC. It translates to CASSPGGGLSSYEQYF.

Here the CDR3 reads CASSLDRDNTGELFF. The CDR3 DNA follows: TGTGCCAGCAGCCTCGACAGGGATAACACCGGGGAGCTGTTTTTT. This sequence joins TRBV7-2 and TRBJ2-2; 7 bases align to TRBD1. CDR3 size: 15 residues. V trimming: 5 bases; J trimming: 2 bases; junction bases outside the gene matches: 5. The V gene's germline CDR1 is SGHTA and CDR2 FQGNSA.

This clonotype showed up just a few times. The V and J genes are TRBV15 and TRBJ2-3; TRBD2 matches at 9 bases. Trimming at V came to 3 bases and at J to 5 bases, leaving 12 bases not matched to a gene. CDR3 length equals 17 residues. In germline, CDR1 is LNHNV, CDR2 YYDKDF (reference sequence). The CDR3 sequence: CATSRVGSGGILDTQYF. The CDR3 DNA sequence: TGTGCCACCAGCAGGGTCGGTAGCGGGGGAATTTTAGATACGCAGTATTTT.

In DNA, the CDR3 is TGTGCCAGCAGCGGCCGGGACAGGGGGCGGAAGGCCTACAATGAGCAGTTCTTC. Translation: CASSGRDRGRKAYNEQFF. The rearrangement links TRBV9 to TRBJ2-1; 12 bases map to TRBD1. Trimming at V came to 3 bases and at J to 2 bases, leaving 9 bases not matched to a gene. In germline, CDR1 is SGDLS, CDR2 YYNGEE. There are 18 residues in the CDR3.

This clonotype was observed a handful of times. The junction departs from the called germline gene at one end, perhaps through a read error. The V gene is TRBV12-3 or TRBV12-4, the J gene TRBJ1-3, with D hard to call. The CDR3 sequence is 14 residues long. As DNA, the CDR3 is TGTGCCAGCAGTTTACTGGCACCTGGAAACACCAGATATTTT. Translation gives CASSLLAPGNTRYF.

About this clonotype itself: Since a much larger clone is just one base distant, this may be a read error. The chain couples TRBV18 to TRBJ2-3, with D possibly TRBD1 on 5 matching bases. The CDR3 spans 15 residues. Per the germline V gene, CDR1 is KGHSH and CDR2 is LQKENI. Written as DNA, the CDR3 is TGTGCCAGCTCGTATGGACATCCGATCACAGATACGCGGTATTTT. Amino acids: CASSYGHPITDTRYF.

This clonotype came up a few times. The CDR3 region has the DNA TGTGCCAGCACCCAGGCAGGGGAGACCCCAAGTGCAGATACGCAGTATTTT. It encodes CASTQAGETPSADTQYF. V and J are TRBV12-3 or TRBV12-4 and TRBJ2-3, with D possibly TRBD1 on 6 matching bases. This CDR3 is 17 amino acids long. V was shortened by 7 bases and J by 4 bases, with 24 bases between the two germline ends.